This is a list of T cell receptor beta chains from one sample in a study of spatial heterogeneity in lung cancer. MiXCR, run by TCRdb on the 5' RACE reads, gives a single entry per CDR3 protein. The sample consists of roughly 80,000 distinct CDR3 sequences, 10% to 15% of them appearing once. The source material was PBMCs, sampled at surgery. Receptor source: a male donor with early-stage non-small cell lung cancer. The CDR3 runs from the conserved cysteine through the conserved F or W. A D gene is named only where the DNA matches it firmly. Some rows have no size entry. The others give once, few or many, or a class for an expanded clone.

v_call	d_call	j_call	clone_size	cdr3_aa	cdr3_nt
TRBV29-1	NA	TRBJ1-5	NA	CSVQDYSNQPQHF	TGCAGCGTCCAGGACTATAGCAATCAGCCCCAGCATTTT
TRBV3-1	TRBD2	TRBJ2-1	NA	CASSQEAGLDDEQFF	TGTGCCAGCAGCCAAGAGGCGGGACTAGACGATGAGCAGTTCTTC
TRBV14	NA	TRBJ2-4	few	CASSQEVGNIQYF	TGTGCCAGCAGCCAAGAGGTGGGAAACATTCAGTACTTC
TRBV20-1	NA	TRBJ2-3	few	CSGAGATSTDTQYF	TGCAGTGGGGCAGGCGCGACTAGCACAGATACGCAGTATTTT
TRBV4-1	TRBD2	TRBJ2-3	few	CASSQEGSGGRSTDTQYF	TGCGCCAGCAGCCAAGAAGGAAGCGGGGGCCGTAGCACAGATACGCAGTATTTT
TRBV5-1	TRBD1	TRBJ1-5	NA	CASSLETGGNQPQHF	TGCGCCAGCAGCTTAGAGACAGGGGGGAATCAGCCCCAGCATTTT
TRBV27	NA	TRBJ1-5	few	CASSPLLGDQPQHF	TGTGCCAGCAGTCCGCTTTTAGGCGATCAGCCCCAGCATTTT
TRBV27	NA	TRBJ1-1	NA	CASSLFIDSPGGNTEAFF	TGTGCCAGCAGTTTATTCATTGACTCCCCCGGTGGGAACACTGAAGCTTTCTTT
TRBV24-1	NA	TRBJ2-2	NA	CATSDYEGETGELFF	TGTGCCACCAGTGATTACGAAGGGGAAACCGGGGAGCTGTTTTTT
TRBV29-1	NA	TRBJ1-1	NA	CSTSEVAHTEAFF	TGCAGCACCTCAGAGGTCGCCCACACTGAAGCTTTCTTT
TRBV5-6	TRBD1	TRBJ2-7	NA	CASFARIGTGGTEQYF	TGTGCTTCCTTCGCCCGAATAGGGACAGGGGGCACCGAGCAGTACTTC
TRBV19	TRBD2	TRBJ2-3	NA	CATLAGEPHYTQYF	TGTGCCACTCTAGCGGGGGAACCGCATTATACGCAGTATTTT
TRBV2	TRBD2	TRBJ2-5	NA	CASSERPFGGGGETQYF	TGTGCCAGCAGTGAAAGGCCCTTCGGGGGGGGAGGAGAGACCCAGTACTTC
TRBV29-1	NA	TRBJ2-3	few	CSATANTDTQYF	TGCAGCGCTACAGCCAACACAGATACGCAGTATTTT
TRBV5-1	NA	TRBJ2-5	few	CASSSRVGETQYF	TGCGCCAGCAGCTCAAGAGTAGGGGAGACCCAGTACTTC
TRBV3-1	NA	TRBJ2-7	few	CASSQGPGEVEQYF	TGTGCCAGCAGCCAAGGTCCAGGGGAGGTCGAGCAGTACTTC
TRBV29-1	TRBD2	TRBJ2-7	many	CSVGLAGVYEQYF	TGCAGCGTTGGACTAGCGGGAGTGTACGAGCAGTACTTC
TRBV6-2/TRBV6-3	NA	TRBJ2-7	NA	CASSYSGGPYEQYF	TGTGCCAGCAGTTACTCGGGGGGCCCCTACGAGCAGTACTTC
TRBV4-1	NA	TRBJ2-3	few	CASSQAGSTDTQYF	TGCGCCAGCAGCCAAGCGGGGTCCACAGATACGCAGTATTTT
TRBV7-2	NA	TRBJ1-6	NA	CASSSVLNSPLHF	TGTGCCAGCAGCTCGGTCTTAAATTCACCCCTCCACTTT
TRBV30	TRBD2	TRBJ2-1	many	CAWSVLASSYNEQFF	TGTGCCTGGAGTGTACTAGCGAGCTCCTACAATGAGCAGTTCTTC
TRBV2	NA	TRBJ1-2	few	CASSGMAGDGYTF	TGTGCCAGCAGTGGAATGGCAGGAGATGGCTACACCTTC
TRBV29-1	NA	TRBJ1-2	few	CSVETGRGYGYTF	TGCAGCGTTGAGACAGGTCGGGGCTATGGCTACACCTTC
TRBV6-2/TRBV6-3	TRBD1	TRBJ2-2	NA	CASSSSSRGRLGVETGELFF	TGTGCCAGCAGTTCCTCCTCCAGGGGGCGCCTGGGGGTAGAGACCGGGGAGCTGTTTTTT
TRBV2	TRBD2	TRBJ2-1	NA	CASSERTSGGYNEQFF	TGTGCCAGCAGTGAAAGGACTAGCGGGGGCTATAATGAGCAGTTCTTC
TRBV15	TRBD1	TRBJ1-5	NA	CATTLGTGGGQPQHF	TGTGCCACCACCCTCGGGACAGGGGGCGGCCAGCCCCAGCATTTT
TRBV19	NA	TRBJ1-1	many	CASSISFVNTEAFF	TGTGCCAGTAGTATATCATTCGTGAACACTGAAGCTTTCTTT
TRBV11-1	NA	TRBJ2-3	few	CASSLEVGPPQDTQYF	TGTGCCAGCAGCTTAGAGGTGGGCCCCCCGCAAGATACGCAGTATTTT
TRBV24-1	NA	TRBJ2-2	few	CATSDYPRKGLGELFF	TGTGCCACCAGTGATTACCCCAGGAAGGGGCTCGGGGAGCTGTTTTTT
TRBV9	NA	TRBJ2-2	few	CASSVGGRTGELFF	TGTGCCAGCAGCGTAGGGGGGAGGACCGGGGAGCTGTTTTTT
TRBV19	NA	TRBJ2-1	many	CASSIATEMGWEQFF	TGTGCCAGTAGTATCGCTACCGAGATGGGCTGGGAGCAGTTCTTC
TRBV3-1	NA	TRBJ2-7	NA	CASSQVNGAGEQYF	TGTGCCAGCAGCCAAGTCAACGGTGCTGGGGAGCAGTACTTC
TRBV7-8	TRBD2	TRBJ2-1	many	CASSFGTSGYNEQFF	TGTGCCAGCAGCTTTGGGACTAGCGGTTACAATGAGCAGTTCTTC
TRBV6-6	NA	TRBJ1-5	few	CASSYTDSNQPQHF	TGTGCCAGCAGTTACACCGATAGCAATCAGCCCCAGCATTTT
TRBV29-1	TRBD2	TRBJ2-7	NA	CSVDTGTSNYEQYF	TGCAGCGTTGACACTGGGACTAGCAACTACGAGCAGTACTTC
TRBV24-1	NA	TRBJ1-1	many	CATSEGEGQDTEAFF	TGTGCCACCAGTGAAGGTGAGGGGCAGGACACTGAAGCTTTCTTT
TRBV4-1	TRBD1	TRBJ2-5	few	CASRGTAQETQYF	TGCGCCAGCAGGGGGACAGCGCAAGAGACCCAGTACTTC
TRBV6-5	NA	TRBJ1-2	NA	CASSYSISRDGYTF	TGTGCCAGCAGTTACTCGATATCCAGGGACGGCTACACCTTC
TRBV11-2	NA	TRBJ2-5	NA	CASSPSNVLGLETQYF	TGTGCCAGCAGCCCCTCCAATGTTCTGGGCTTGGAGACCCAGTACTTC
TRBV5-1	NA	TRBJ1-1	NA	CASSLGVRDTEAFF	TGCGCCAGCAGCTTGGGAGTCCGGGACACTGAAGCTTTCTTT
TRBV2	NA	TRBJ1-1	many	CASSVTGLNTEAFF	TGTGCCAGCAGTGTAACAGGGCTGAACACTGAAGCTTTCTTT
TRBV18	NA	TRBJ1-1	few	CASSPGGGGTEAFF	TGTGCCAGCTCACCTGGCGGTGGGGGCACTGAAGCTTTCTTT
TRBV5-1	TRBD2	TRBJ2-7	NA	CASSPREGYEQYF	TGCGCCAGCAGCCCTCGGGAGGGATACGAGCAGTACTTC
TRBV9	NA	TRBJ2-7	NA	CASSVEVLGEQYF	TGTGCCAGCAGCGTAGAGGTTCTGGGGGAGCAGTACTTC
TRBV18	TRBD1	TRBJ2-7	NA	CASSSRSQGAYEQYF	TGTGCCAGCTCAAGTAGATCGCAGGGGGCCTACGAGCAGTACTTC
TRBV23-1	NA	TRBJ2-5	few	CASSSNRGYAQETQYF	TGCGCCAGCAGTTCCAATAGAGGGTATGCACAAGAGACCCAGTACTTC
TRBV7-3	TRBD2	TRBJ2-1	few	CASSPYITSGNEQFF	TGTGCCAGCAGCCCCTATATCACTAGCGGCAATGAGCAGTTCTTC
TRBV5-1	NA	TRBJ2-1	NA	CASSSYSRNEQFF	TGCGCCAGCAGCTCGTACTCCAGAAATGAGCAGTTCTTC
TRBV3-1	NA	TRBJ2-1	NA	CASSVRGNNEQFF	TGTGCCAGCAGCGTCCGCGGGAACAATGAGCAGTTCTTC
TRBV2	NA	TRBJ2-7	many	CASRPDSFYEQYF	TGTGCCAGCAGACCCGACAGTTTCTACGAGCAGTACTTC
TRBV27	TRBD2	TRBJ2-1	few	CASSLSLGTRNNEQFF	TGTGCCAGCAGTCTCTCGCTCGGGACTAGAAACAATGAGCAGTTCTTC
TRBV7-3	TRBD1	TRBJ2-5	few	CASSSDRGETQYF	TGTGCCAGCAGCTCGGACAGGGGGGAGACCCAGTACTTC
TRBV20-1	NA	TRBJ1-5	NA	CSASVAANQPQHF	TGCAGTGCTAGCGTGGCAGCTAATCAGCCCCAGCATTTT
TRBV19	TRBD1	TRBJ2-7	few	CASSRGQGYEQYF	TGTGCCAGTAGTAGGGGACAGGGCTACGAGCAGTACTTC
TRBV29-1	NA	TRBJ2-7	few	CSVEIGQEADEQYF	TGCAGCGTTGAAATAGGCCAGGAAGCGGACGAGCAGTACTTC
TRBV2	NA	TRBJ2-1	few	CASSDFSGAGNEQFF	TGTGCCAGCAGTGATTTCTCGGGGGCAGGTAATGAGCAGTTCTTC
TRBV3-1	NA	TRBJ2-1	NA	CASSQDPSSYNEQFF	TGTGCCAGCAGCCAAGATCCTAGCTCCTACAATGAGCAGTTCTTC
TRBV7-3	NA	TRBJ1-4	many	CASSPGPGKGDEKLFF	TGTGCCAGCAGCCCGGGACCAGGGAAAGGGGATGAAAAACTGTTTTTT
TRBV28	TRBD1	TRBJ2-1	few	CASSLPPGQGKNEQFF	TGTGCCAGCAGTCTCCCCCCGGGACAGGGTAAAAATGAGCAGTTCTTC
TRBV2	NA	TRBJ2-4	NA	CASSRSGWNIQYF	TGTGCCAGCAGCCGATCAGGGTGGAACATTCAGTACTTC